This T cell receptor (beta chain) stems from a study of OX40 agonist ivuxolimab in advanced cancers. Overall study context: Every patient in dose escalation had hepatocellular carcinoma, melanoma, renal cell or head and neck cancer.

The method was immunoSEQ multiplex PCR; TCRdb's version includes in-frame clones alone and lacks a portion of them. The sample records 25,000 to 35,000 clones, about 83% being singletons. Trimming at V came to 0 bases and at J to 7 bases, leaving 4 bases not matched to a gene. Germline CDR1 is GTSNPN and CDR2 is SVGIG (reference sequence). This CDR3 contains 14 residues. The genes are TRBV30 and TRBJ2-1, with 9 nucleotides matching TRBD1. The sequenced sample was CD4+ or CD8+ T cells sorted from blood, obtained in a trial of the OX40 agonist ivuxolimab. The sequence was collected from an adult with an advanced solid tumor such as melanoma, head and neck, liver or kidney cancer. As DNA, the CDR3 is TGTGCCTGGAGTGTACAGGGGGCAGGGAATGAGCAGTTCTTC. Translated: CAWSVQGAGNEQFF.